The source of this TCR beta chain is a study of ipilimumab plus nivolumab after autologous stem cell transplantation. The method was immunoSEQ multiplex PCR; TCRdb's version includes in-frame clones alone and lacks a portion of them. The data show tens of thousands of clones, around 74% seen once. Patients got 3 mg/kg IV nivolumab weeks 1, 4, 7, 10, then biweekly through week 26. This CDR3 is built from 15 residues. Germline V lookup: CDR1 LNHDA, CDR2 SQIVND (reference sequence). V lost 5 bases and J 0 bases, leaving 12 bases between the germline ends. V is TRBV19 and J is TRBJ2-3, with D maybe TRBD1 (6 bases). This TCR was sampled from a male donor with diffuse large B-cell lymphoma. The sample in question was PBMCs, obtained in a trial of ipilimumab plus nivolumab as post-transplant consolidation. CDR3 coding DNA: TGTGCCAGTAGTTGGGGGCCTACTAGCACAGATACGCAGTATTTT. It specifies CASSWGPTSTDTQYF.